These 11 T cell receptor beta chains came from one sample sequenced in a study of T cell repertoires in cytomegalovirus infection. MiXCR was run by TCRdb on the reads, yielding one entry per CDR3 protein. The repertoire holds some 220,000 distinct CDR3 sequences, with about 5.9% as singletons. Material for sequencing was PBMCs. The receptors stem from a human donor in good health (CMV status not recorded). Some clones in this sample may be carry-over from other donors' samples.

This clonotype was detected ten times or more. The CDR3 DNA is TGTGCCAGCAGCCCCTTCTTAGACAGGGAAGAGACCCAGTACTTC. It specifies CASSPFLDREETQYF. The rearrangement joins TRBV7-2 to TRBJ2-5; 7 positions match TRBD1. The CDR3 has 15 residues. V lost 5 bases, J lost 3 bases, and 9 bases stayed unmatched. Germline CDR1 SGHTA, CDR2 FQGNSA.

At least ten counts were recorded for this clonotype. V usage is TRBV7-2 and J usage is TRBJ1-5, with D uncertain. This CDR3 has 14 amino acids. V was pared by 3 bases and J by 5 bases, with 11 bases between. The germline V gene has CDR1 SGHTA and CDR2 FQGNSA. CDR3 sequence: CASSLNGWDQPQHF. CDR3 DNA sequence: TGTGCCAGCAGCTTGAACGGGTGGGATCAGCCCCAGCATTTT. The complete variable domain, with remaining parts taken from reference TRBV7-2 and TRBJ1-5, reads GAGVSQSPSNKVTEKGKDVELRCDPISGHTALYWYRQSLGQGLEFLIYFQGNSAPDKSGLPSDRFSAERTGGSVSTLTIQRTQQEDSAVYLCASSLNGWDQPQHFGDGTRLSIL.

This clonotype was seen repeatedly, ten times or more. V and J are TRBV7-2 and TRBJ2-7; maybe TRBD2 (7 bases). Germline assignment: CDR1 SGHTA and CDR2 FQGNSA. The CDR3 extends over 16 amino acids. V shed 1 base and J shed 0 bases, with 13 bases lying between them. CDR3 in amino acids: CASSLDGGPRSYEQYF. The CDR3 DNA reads TGTGCCAGCAGCTTAGACGGGGGGCCCCGCTCCTACGAGCAGTACTTC.

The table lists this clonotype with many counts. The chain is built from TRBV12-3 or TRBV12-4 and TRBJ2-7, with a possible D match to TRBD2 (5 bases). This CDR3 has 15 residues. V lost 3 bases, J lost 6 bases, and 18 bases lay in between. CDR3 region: CASSFLWQAEGEQYF. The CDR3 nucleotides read TGTGCCAGCAGTTTTTTATGGCAGGCCGAGGGCGAGCAGTACTTC.

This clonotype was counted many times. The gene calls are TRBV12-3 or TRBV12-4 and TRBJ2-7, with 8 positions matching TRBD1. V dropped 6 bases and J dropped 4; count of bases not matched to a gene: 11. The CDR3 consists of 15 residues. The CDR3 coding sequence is TGTGCCAGCAGCCCCAGGGGGCCTTCTGGGTACGAGCAGTACTTC. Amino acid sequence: CASSPRGPSGYEQYF.

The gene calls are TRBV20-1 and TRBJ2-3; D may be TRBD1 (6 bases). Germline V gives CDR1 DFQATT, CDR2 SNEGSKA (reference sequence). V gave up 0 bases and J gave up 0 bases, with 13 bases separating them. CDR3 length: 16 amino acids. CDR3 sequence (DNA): TGCAGTGCTAGAGATCGGGACACCTTTAGCACAGATACGCAGTATTTT. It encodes CSARDRDTFSTDTQYF.

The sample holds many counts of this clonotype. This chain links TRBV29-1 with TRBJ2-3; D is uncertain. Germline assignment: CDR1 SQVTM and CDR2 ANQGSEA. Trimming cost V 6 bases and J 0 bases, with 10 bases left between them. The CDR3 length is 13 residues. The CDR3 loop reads CSVEKDSTDTQYF. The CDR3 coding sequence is TGCAGCGTCGAAAAAGACAGCACAGATACGCAGTATTTT.

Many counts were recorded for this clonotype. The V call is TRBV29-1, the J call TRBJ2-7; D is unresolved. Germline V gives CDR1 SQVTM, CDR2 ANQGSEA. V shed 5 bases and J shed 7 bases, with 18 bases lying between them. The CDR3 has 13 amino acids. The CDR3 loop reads CSVTRTEDTEQYF. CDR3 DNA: TGCAGCGTTACGAGGACGGAAGACACTGAGCAGTACTTC.

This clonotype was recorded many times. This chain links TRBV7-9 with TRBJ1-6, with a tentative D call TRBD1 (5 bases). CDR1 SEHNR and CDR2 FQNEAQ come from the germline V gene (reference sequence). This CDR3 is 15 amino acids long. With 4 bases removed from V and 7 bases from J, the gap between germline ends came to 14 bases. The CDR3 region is CASSSAAGPNSPLHF. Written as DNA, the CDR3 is TGTGCCAGCAGCTCGGCGGCAGGGCCAAATTCACCCCTCCACTTT.

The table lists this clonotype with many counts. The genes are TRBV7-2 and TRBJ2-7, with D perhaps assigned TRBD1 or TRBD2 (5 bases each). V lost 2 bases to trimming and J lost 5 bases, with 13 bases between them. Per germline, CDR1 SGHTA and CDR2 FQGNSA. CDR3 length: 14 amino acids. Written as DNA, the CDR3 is TGTGCCAGCAGCTTACGTCCGGGACGCAACGAGCAGTACTTC. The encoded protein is CASSLRPGRNEQYF.

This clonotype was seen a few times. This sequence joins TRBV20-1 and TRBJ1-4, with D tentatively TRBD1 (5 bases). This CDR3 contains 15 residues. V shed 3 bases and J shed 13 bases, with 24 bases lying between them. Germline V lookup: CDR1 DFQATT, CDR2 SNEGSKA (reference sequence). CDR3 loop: CSASPRDPWVSGLFF. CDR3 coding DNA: TGCAGTGCTAGTCCGCGGGACCCGTGGGTATCAGGACTGTTTTTT.